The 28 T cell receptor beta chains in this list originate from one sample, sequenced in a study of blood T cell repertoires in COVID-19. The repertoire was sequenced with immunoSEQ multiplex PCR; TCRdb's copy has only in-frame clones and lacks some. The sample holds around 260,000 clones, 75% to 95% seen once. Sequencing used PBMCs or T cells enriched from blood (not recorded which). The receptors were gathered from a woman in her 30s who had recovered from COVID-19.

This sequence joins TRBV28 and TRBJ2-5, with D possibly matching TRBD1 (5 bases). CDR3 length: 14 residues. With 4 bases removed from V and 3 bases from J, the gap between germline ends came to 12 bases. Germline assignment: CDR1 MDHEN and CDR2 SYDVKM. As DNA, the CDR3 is TGTGCCAGCAGTTCCCCCCCGACAGAAGAGACCCAGTACTTC. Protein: CASSSPPTEETQYF.

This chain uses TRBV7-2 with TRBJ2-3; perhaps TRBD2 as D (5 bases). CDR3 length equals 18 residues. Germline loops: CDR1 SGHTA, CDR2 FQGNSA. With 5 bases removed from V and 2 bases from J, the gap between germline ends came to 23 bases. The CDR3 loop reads CASSRNPVLGFVTDTQYF. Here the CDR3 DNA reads TGTGCCAGCAGCCGTAACCCGGTACTAGGGTTCGTCACAGATACGCAGTATTTT.

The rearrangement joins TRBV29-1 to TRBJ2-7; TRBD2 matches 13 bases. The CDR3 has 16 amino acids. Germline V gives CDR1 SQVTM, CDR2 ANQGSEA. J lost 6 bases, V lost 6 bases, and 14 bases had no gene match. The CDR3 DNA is TGCAGCGTCCTCGGACTAGCGGGAGAGCGGCCGGGCGAGCAGTACTTC. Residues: CSVLGLAGERPGEQYF.

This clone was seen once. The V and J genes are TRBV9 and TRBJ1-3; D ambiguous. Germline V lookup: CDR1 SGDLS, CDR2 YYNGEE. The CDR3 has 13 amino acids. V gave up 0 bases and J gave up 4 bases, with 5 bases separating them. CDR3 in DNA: TGTGCCAGCAGCGTAGTTCTCGGAAACACCATATATTTT. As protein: CASSVVLGNTIYF.

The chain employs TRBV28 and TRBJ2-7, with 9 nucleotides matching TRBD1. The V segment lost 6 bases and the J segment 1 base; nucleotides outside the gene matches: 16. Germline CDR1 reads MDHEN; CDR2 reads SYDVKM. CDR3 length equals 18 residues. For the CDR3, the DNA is TGTGCCAGCAGCACCCCCGGGACAGGGATCTCTCCTTCCTACGAGCAGTACTTC. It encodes CASSTPGTGISPSYEQYF.

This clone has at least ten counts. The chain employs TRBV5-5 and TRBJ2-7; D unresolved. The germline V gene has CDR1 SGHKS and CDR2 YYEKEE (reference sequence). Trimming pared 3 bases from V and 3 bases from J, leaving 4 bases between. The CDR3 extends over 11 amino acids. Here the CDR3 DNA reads TGTGCCAGCAGCTGGAGCTACGAGCAGTACTTC. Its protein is CASSWSYEQYF.

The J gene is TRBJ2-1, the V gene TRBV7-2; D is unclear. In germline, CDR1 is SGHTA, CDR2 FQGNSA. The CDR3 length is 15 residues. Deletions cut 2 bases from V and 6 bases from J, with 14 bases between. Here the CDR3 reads CASSLSQISVNEQFF. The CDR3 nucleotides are TGTGCCAGCAGCTTATCCCAAATAAGCGTCAATGAGCAGTTCTTC. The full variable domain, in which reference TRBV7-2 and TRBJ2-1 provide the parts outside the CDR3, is GAGVSQSPSNKVTEKGKDVELRCDPISGHTALYWYRQSLGQGLEFLIYFQGNSAPDKSGLPSDRFSAERTGGSVSTLTIQRTQQEDSAVYLCASSLSQISVNEQFFGPGTRLTVL.

This CDR3 is CASSLDTGVPNTEAFF. CDR3 DNA: TGTGCCAGCAGCTTGGATACAGGGGTCCCGAACACTGAAGCTTTCTTT. The chain links TRBV5-6 to TRBJ1-1; 7 positions agree with TRBD1. The CDR3 is 16 amino acids. CDR1 is SGHDT and CDR2 is YYEEEE in the germline V gene. With V trimmed by 0 bases and J by 1 base, 6 bases remained unmatched.

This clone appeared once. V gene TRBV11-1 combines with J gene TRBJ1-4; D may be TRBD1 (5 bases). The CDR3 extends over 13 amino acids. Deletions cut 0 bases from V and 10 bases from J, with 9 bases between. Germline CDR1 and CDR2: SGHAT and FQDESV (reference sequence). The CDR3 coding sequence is TGTGCCAGCAGCTTAGCGTCGGGGGGAAAACTGTTTTTT. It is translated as CASSLASGGKLFF.

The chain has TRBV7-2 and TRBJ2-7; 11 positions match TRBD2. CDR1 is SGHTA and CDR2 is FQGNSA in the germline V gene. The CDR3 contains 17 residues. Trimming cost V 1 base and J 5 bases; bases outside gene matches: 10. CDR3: CASSLVPSGRLSDEQYF. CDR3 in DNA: TGTGCCAGCAGCTTAGTCCCTAGCGGGAGGTTGTCTGACGAGCAGTACTTC.

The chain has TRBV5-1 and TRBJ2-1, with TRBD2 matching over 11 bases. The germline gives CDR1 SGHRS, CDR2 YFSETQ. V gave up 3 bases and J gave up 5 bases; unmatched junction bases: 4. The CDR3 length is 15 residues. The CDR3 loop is CASSSLAGANNEQFF. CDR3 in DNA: TGCGCCAGCAGCTCACTAGCGGGAGCGAACAATGAGCAGTTCTTC. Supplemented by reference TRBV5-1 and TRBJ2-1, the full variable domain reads KAGVTQTPRYLIKTRGQQVTLSCSPISGHRSVSWYQQTPGQGLQFLFEYFSETQRNKGNFPGRFSGRQFSNSRSEMNVSTLELGDSALYLCASSSLAGANNEQFFGPGTRLTVL.

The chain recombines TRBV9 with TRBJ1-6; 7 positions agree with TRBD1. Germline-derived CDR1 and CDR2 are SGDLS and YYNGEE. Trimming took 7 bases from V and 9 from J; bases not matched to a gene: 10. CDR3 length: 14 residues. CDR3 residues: CASGDSSNGSPLHF. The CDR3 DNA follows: TGTGCCAGCGGGGACAGCTCAAATGGTTCACCCCTCCACTTT.

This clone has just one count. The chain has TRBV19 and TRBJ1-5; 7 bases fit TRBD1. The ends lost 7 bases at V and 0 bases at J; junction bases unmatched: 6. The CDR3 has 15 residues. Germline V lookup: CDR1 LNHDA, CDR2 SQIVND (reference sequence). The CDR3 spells CASIRTGYSNQPQHF. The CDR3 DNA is TGTGCCAGTATTCGGACAGGATATAGCAATCAGCCCCAGCATTTT.

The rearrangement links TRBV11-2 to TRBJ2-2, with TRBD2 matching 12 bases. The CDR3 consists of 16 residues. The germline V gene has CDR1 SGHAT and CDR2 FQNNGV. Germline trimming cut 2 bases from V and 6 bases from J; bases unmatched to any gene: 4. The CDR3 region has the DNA TGTGCCAGCAGCTTATACCTAGCGGGAGGGTCCGGGGAGCTGTTTTTT. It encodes CASSLYLAGGSGELFF.

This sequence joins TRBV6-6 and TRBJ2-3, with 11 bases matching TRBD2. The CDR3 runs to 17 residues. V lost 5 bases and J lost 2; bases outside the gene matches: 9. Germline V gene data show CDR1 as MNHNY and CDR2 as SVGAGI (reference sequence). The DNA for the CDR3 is TGTGCCAGCAGTCCTCCGGGACTAGCGGAGGTCACAGATACGCAGTATTTT. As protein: CASSPPGLAEVTDTQYF.

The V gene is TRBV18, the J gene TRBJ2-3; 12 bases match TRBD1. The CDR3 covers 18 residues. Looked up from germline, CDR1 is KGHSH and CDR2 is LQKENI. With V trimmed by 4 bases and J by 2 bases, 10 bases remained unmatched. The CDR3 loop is CASSRPGQGAVDTDTQYF. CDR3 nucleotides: TGTGCCAGCTCACGACCGGGACAGGGGGCAGTCGACACAGATACGCAGTATTTT.

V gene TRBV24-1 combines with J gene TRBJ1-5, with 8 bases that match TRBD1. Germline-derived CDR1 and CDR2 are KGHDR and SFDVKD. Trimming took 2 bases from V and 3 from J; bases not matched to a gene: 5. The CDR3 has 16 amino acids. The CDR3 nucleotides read TGTGCCACCAGTGATTATAGACAGGGGATCAATCAGCCCCAGCATTTT. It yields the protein CATSDYRQGINQPQHF.

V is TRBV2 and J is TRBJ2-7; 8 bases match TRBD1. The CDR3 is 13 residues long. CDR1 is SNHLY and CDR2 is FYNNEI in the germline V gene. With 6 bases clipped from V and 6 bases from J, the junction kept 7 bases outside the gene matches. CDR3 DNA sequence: TGTGCCAGCAGAACCTTGGACAGGGCCGAGCAGTACTTC. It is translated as CASRTLDRAEQYF. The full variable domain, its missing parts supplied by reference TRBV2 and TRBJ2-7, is EPEVTQTPSHQVTQMGQEVILRCVPISNHLYFYWYRQILGQKVEFLVSFYNNEISEKSEIFDDQFSVERPDGSNFTLKIRSTKLEDSAMYFCASRTLDRAEQYFGPGTRLTVT.

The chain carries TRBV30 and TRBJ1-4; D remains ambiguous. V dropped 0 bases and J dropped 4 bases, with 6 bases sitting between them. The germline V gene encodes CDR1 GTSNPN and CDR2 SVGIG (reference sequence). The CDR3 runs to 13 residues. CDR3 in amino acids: CAWSVQINEKLFF. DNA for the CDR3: TGTGCCTGGAGTGTTCAAATTAATGAAAAACTGTTTTTT.

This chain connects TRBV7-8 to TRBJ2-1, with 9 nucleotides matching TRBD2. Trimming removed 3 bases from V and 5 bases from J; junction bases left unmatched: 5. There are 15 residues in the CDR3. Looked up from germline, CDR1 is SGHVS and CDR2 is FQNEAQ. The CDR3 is CASSFLAGVDNEQFF. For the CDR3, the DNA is TGTGCCAGCAGCTTCTTAGCGGGAGTCGACAATGAGCAGTTCTTC.

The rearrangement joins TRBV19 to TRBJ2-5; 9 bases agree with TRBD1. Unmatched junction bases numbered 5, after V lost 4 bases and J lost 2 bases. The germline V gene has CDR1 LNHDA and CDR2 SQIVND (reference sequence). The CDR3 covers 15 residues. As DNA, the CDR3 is TGTGCCAGTAGTACCTACAGGGGGCAACAAGAGACCCAGTACTTC. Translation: CASSTYRGQQETQYF.

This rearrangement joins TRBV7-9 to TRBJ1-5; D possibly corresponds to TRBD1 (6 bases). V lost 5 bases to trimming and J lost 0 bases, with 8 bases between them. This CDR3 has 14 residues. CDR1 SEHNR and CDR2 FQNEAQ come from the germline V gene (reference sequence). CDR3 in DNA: TGTGCCAGCAGCACAGGGAATAGCAATCAGCCCCAGCATTTT. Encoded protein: CASSTGNSNQPQHF.

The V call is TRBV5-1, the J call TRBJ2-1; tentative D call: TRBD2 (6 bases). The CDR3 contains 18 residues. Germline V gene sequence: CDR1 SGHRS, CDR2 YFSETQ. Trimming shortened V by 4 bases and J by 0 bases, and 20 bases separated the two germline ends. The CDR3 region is CASSHSQGGVSSYNEQFF. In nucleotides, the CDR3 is TGCGCCAGCAGCCACTCCCAGGGCGGGGTGAGCTCCTACAATGAGCAGTTCTTC.

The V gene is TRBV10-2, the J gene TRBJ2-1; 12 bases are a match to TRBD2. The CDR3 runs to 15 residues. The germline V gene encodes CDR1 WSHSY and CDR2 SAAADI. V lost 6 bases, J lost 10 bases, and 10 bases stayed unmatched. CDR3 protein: CASRPLAGGLPEQFF. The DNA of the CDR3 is TGCGCCAGCAGACCTCTAGCGGGAGGGCTTCCGGAGCAGTTCTTC.

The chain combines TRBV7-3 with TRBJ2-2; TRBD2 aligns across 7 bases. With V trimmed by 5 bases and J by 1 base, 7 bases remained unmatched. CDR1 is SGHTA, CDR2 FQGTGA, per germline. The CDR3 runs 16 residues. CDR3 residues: CASSATGTMNTGELFF. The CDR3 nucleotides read TGTGCCAGCAGCGCTACCGGGACTATGAACACCGGGGAGCTGTTTTTT.

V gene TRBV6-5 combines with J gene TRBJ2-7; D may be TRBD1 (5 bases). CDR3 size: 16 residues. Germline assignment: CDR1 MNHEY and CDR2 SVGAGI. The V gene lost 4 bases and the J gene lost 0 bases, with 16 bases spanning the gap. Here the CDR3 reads CASSSPRQSSSYEQYF. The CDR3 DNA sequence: TGTGCCAGCAGTTCGCCCAGACAGTCAAGCTCCTACGAGCAGTACTTC.

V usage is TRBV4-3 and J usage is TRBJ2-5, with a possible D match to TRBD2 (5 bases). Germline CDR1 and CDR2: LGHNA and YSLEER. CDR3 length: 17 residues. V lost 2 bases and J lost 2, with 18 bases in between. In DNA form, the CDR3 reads TGCGCCAGCAGCCAATTCCAGATCGGACTTAAACAAGAGACCCAGTACTTC. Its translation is CASSQFQIGLKQETQYF.

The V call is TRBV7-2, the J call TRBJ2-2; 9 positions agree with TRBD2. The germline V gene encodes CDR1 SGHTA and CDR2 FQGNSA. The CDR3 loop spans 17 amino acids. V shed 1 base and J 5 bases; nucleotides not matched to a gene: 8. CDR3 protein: CASSLVGLAGITGELFF. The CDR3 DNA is TGTGCCAGCAGCTTAGTTGGCCTAGCGGGAATAACCGGGGAGCTGTTTTTT.